The source of this T cell receptor beta chain is a study of T-cell reconstitution after alpha-beta-depleted transplantation in children. Unique molecular identifiers were used in preparing the TCRbeta library. One entry per CDR3 protein, called by TCRdb with MiXCR from the PCR reads. The sample holds hundreds of thousands of distinct CDR3 sequences, under 15% seen once. This clonotype appeared a few times. Germline V gene lookup returns CDR1 SGHVS and CDR2 FQNEAQ. V lost 6 bases to trimming and J lost 5 bases, with 17 bases between them. The CDR3 totals 15 residues. The origin of this receptor is a girl under 10 years old with congenital amegakaryocytic thrombocytopenia, due to receive a stem cell transplant. The source was PBMCs, collected before TCRalphabeta/CD19-depleted stem cell transplant. This sequence joins TRBV7-8 and TRBJ2-1; tentative D call: TRBD1 (5 bases). The CDR3 loop is CASSPIGADHNEQFF. The CDR3 bases are TGTGCCAGCAGTCCTATAGGGGCGGACCACAATGAGCAGTTCTTC. The whole variable domain, remainder taken from reference TRBV7-8 and TRBJ2-1, is GAGVSQSPRYKVAKRGQDVALRCDPISGHVSLFWYQQALGQGPEFLTYFQNEAQLDKSGLPSDRFFAERPEGSVSTLKIQRTQQEDSAVYLCASSPIGADHNEQFFGPGTRLTVL.